This entry concerns a single T cell receptor (beta chain). Antigen unknown. The data derive from a study of long-term antiretroviral therapy in people with HIV. Study-wide findings and caveats: Blood specimens, gathered between about 2003 and 2018, were possibly obtained under older ART regimens. Comparison with controls showed narrower CDR3 length ranges in HIV repertoires.

It was version v3.0 of the immunoSEQ assay that was run at survey level. The table came from immunoSEQ multiplex PCR; TCRdb's copy has only in-frame clones and leaves some out. Of more than 25,000 clones detected, more than 85% appear once; the ten largest clones hold approximately 0.93%. V dropped 6 bases and J dropped 1 base, with 7 bases sitting between them. The CDR3 totals 13 residues. The germline CDR1 and CDR2 sequences are PRHDT and FYEKMQ (reference sequence). The chain has TRBV13 and TRBJ2-4; perhaps D is TRBD1 or TRBD2 (5 bases each). The sequencing here drew on unsorted PBMCs, taken 2 years after starting antiretroviral therapy. The TCR sequence derives from a man in his fifties or sixties with HIV. The CDR3 coding sequence is TGTGCCAGCAGATGGGGGGCCAAAAACATTCAGTACTTC. Residues: CASRWGAKNIQYF.